These 22 T cell receptor beta chains originate from one sample sequenced in a study of human T cells and chemical hapten exposure. Time point denoted: patch test 1, 2 weeks after DPC sensitization. The treatment here: therapeutic diphenylcyclopropenone sensitization with weekly scalp DPC. The authors' total RNA extraction used unfractionated whole blood. In TCRdb, the RACE reads were re-called with MiXCR into one record per CDR3 protein. This sample has approximately 41,000 distinct CDR3 sequences, with 3% to 4.5% found just once. Sequenced material: whole blood, taken in connection with sensitization to the hapten diphenylcyclopropenone (DPC). The receptors derive from a middle-aged man with alopecia areata. Some clones in this sample may be carry-over from other donors' samples.

This clonotype was found a few times. This chain uses TRBV28 with TRBJ1-5; TRBD1 is a possible D gene (6 bases). CDR1 and CDR2 from the germline V gene are MDHEN and SYDVKM. Trimming took 1 base from V and 6 from J, leaving 13 bases between them. This CDR3 comprises 15 residues. The CDR3, as DNA: TGTGCCAGCAGTTTATCGCAGGGGAATGTTCAGCCCCAGCATTTT. Protein product: CASSLSQGNVQPQHF.

V is TRBV21-1 and J is TRBJ2-3. TRBV21-1 is given as a pseudogene. CDR3 size: 15 residues. The DNA of the CDR3 is TGTGCCAGCAGCAAGGATACAGTAACGACAGATACGCAGTATTTT. It translates to CASSKDTVTTDTQYF.

Ten or more counts support this clonotype. The chain employs TRBV20-1 and TRBJ2-2; D uncertain. Trimming stripped 6 bases from V and 6 bases from J, with 20 bases between. The CDR3 runs 15 residues. Germline V lookup: CDR1 DFQATT, CDR2 SNEGSKA (reference sequence). CDR3 in DNA: TGCAGTGCAGGCCCACCGGGTACGGGCGCCGGGGAGCTGTTTTTT. As protein: CSAGPPGTGAGELFF.

This clonotype occurred many times. V usage is TRBV29-1 and J usage is TRBJ1-1; possible D gene TRBD1, 5 bases. Germline V gives CDR1 SQVTM, CDR2 ANQGSEA. This CDR3 has 11 residues. The V and J ends lost 4 bases and 6 bases respectively, with 9 bases between them. CDR3 in DNA: TGCAGCGTTGCCCAAGGGGCTGAAGCTTTCTTT. It is translated as CSVAQGAEAFF.

This clonotype was detected ten times or more. This rearrangement joins TRBV25-1 to TRBJ2-3; 9 bases match TRBD2. Germline CDR1 and CDR2: MGHDK and SYGVNS. The V segment lost 6 bases and the J segment 0 bases; nucleotides outside the gene matches: 1. The CDR3 totals 14 residues. The CDR3 bases are TGTGCCAGCAGCCTAGCGGGAAGCACAGATACGCAGTATTTT. This gives the protein CASSLAGSTDTQYF.

Ten or more counts support this clonotype. The chain couples TRBV12-3 or TRBV12-4 to TRBJ2-7, with no clear D. The CDR3 is made up of 11 amino acids. V was shortened by 2 bases and J by 5 bases, with 4 bases between the two germline ends. The CDR3 DNA sequence: TGTGCCAGCAGTTTAATCCACGAGCAGTACTTC. Residues: CASSLIHEQYF.

This clonotype was seen at least ten times. The chain recombines TRBV7-9 with TRBJ2-2; maybe TRBD1 (6 bases). Germline V CDR1 and CDR2: SEHNR, FQNEAQ (reference sequence). This CDR3 contains 15 residues. The V end was cut by 1 base, the J end by 4 bases, with 10 bases between. CDR3 in DNA: TGTGCCAGCAGCTTAGGGACAGTCCTCACCGGGGAGCTGTTTTTT. Protein product: CASSLGTVLTGELFF.

This clonotype appeared many times. This rearrangement joins TRBV20-1 to TRBJ2-2; 8 bases map to TRBD2. Per the germline V gene, CDR1 is DFQATT and CDR2 is SNEGSKA (reference sequence). The CDR3 is made up of 14 amino acids. J was trimmed by 7 bases and V by 1 base; bases with no gene match: 5. The CDR3 sequence: CSARVGTSNGELFF. The CDR3, as DNA: TGCAGTGCTAGAGTGGGGACTAGTAACGGGGAGCTGTTTTTT.

This clonotype was found a few times. This sequence joins TRBV6-2 or TRBV6-3 and TRBJ2-7; 11 nucleotides agree with TRBD2. Germline V lookup: CDR1 MNHEY, CDR2 SVGEGT. The CDR3 loop spans 16 amino acids. V was clipped by 2 bases and J by 3 bases; unmatched bases: 6. CDR3 sequence: CASSYPTSGRIYEQYF. CDR3 nucleotides: TGTGCCAGCAGTTACCCTACTAGCGGGAGAATCTACGAGCAGTACTTC.

In this sample, this clonotype turned up many times. V usage is TRBV20-1 and J usage is TRBJ2-1; D possibly corresponds to TRBD2 (5 bases). Germline CDR1 is DFQATT and CDR2 is SNEGSKA (reference sequence). Trimming took off 0 bases at V and 12 bases at J, with 18 bases between the two ends. This CDR3 region has 14 residues. The CDR3 reads CSARDATTPTGQFF. Written as DNA, the CDR3 is TGCAGTGCTAGAGATGCGACTACCCCGACGGGGCAGTTCTTC.

Here the CDR3 reads CASSLAGRGSGANVLTF. CDR3 in DNA: TGTGCCAGCAGCTTAGCGGGAAGGGGGTCTGGGGCCAACGTCCTGACTTTC. This rearrangement joins TRBV7-6 to TRBJ2-6; tentative D call: TRBD1 (6 bases). V dropped 0 bases and J dropped 1 base, with 10 bases sitting between them. The CDR3 has 17 residues. Germline V gene sequence: CDR1 SGHVS, CDR2 FNYEAQ.

The chain couples TRBV19 to TRBJ1-5; D gene unclear. Trimming cost V 1 base and J 3 bases, with 4 bases left between them. Germline loops: CDR1 LNHDA, CDR2 SQIVND (reference sequence). This CDR3 has 13 residues. The CDR3 protein is CASSIAINQPQHF. The DNA of the CDR3 is TGTGCCAGTAGTATAGCGATCAATCAGCCCCAGCATTTT. The full variable domain, with the rest looked up from reference TRBV19 and TRBJ1-5, is DGGITQSPKYLFRKEGQNVTLSCEQNLNHDAMYWYRQDPGQGLRLIYYSQIVNDFQKGDIAEGYSVSREKKESFPLTVTSAQKNPTAFYLCASSIAINQPQHFGDGTRLSIL.

This clonotype was seen many times. The chain employs TRBV6-1 and TRBJ1-1; 9 nucleotides match TRBD1. Germline values: CDR1 MNHNS, CDR2 SASEGT. V was clipped by 7 bases and J by 1 base; unmatched bases: 4. The CDR3 contains 14 residues. CDR3 amino acids: CASNLDRGNTEAFF. CDR3 in DNA: TGTGCCAGCAACTTGGACAGGGGGAACACTGAAGCTTTCTTT.

In this sample, this clonotype turned up many times. The chain links TRBV20-1 to TRBJ2-1, with D hard to call. V was cut by 0 bases and J by 1 base, with 19 bases left in between. The germline gives CDR1 DFQATT, CDR2 SNEGSKA (reference sequence). This CDR3 is 18 amino acids long. CDR3 sequence (DNA): TGCAGTGCTAGAGATCTCAGGTCGTGGGGAACATCCTACAATGAGCAGTTCTTC. It is translated as CSARDLRSWGTSYNEQFF.

In its sample, this clonotype was seen many times. This chain links TRBV7-9 with TRBJ2-1; 16 nucleotides line up with TRBD2. The junction had 15 bases not matched to a gene; V was cut back by 1 base and J by 3 bases. Germline assignment: CDR1 SEHNR and CDR2 FQNEAQ (reference sequence). The CDR3 totals 22 residues. The CDR3 sequence is CASSLVPLPGLAGGPLYNEQFF. As DNA, the CDR3 is TGTGCCAGCAGCTTAGTGCCACTTCCGGGACTAGCGGGAGGGCCTCTCTACAATGAGCAGTTCTTC.

This clonotype came up many times. V gene TRBV5-1 combines with J gene TRBJ2-3; tentative D call: TRBD1 (6 bases). CDR3 length: 15 residues. V was clipped by 1 base and J by 4 bases, with 13 bases between them. Looked up from germline, CDR1 is SGHRS and CDR2 is YFSETQ. CDR3 DNA: TGCGCCAGCAGCTTGCTACAGGGTAGCGCAGATACGCAGTATTTT. It codes for CASSLLQGSADTQYF. The full variable domain, completed using reference TRBV5-1 and TRBJ2-3, is KAGVTQTPRYLIKTRGQQVTLSCSPISGHRSVSWYQQTPGQGLQFLFEYFSETQRNKGNFPGRFSGRQFSNSRSEMNVSTLELGDSALYLCASSLLQGSADTQYFGPGTRLTVL.

This clonotype was found many times. V gene TRBV19 combines with J gene TRBJ2-2, with D perhaps TRBD1 (6 bases). Germline CDR1 LNHDA, CDR2 SQIVND (reference sequence). V gave up 8 bases and J gave up 0 bases, with 13 bases separating them. This CDR3 contains 15 residues. The DNA for the CDR3 is TGTGCCAGTCGACAGGACTCCGCGAACACCGGGGAGCTGTTTTTT. This gives the protein CASRQDSANTGELFF.

The table lists this clonotype with many counts. V usage is TRBV6-2 or TRBV6-3 and J usage is TRBJ1-3, with D hard to call. The germline V and J ends were trimmed by 8 bases and 0 bases, with 11 bases remaining between them. The germline V gene has CDR1 MNHEY and CDR2 SVGEGT. CDR3 length equals 14 residues. CDR3 sequence: CASGLPSSGNTIYF. The CDR3 DNA sequence: TGTGCCAGCGGTCTACCGAGCTCTGGAAACACCATATATTTT.

This clonotype has at least ten counts. This chain joins TRBV18 and TRBJ1-2; D perhaps matches TRBD1 (5 bases). This CDR3 is 15 amino acids long. V was shortened by 1 base and J by 4 bases, with 13 bases between the two germline ends. Germline V lookup: CDR1 KGHSH, CDR2 LQKENI. The CDR3 loop is CASSPRSGDGYGYTF. DNA of the CDR3: TGTGCCAGCTCACCACGTTCCGGGGACGGCTATGGCTACACCTTC.

This clonotype has at least ten counts. The genes are TRBV6-6 and TRBJ2-3, with D possibly matching TRBD2 (6 bases). The V gene's germline CDR1 is MNHNY and CDR2 SVGAGI (reference sequence). Trimming left V 5 bases short and J 1 base short, with 13 bases between. The CDR3 loop spans 15 amino acids. The CDR3 spells CASSLNQRGTDTQYF. CDR3 DNA sequence: TGTGCCAGCAGTCTCAATCAGCGGGGCACAGATACGCAGTATTTT.

This clonotype was seen at least ten times. CDR3 in amino acids: CASSLRTGESNEQFF. For the CDR3, the DNA is TGTGCCAGCAGCCTCCGGACAGGGGAAAGCAATGAGCAGTTCTTC. The chain joins TRBV7-9 to TRBJ2-1; TRBD1 agrees at 9 bases. Germline CDR1 reads SEHNR; CDR2 reads FQNEAQ (reference sequence). The CDR3 is 15 residues long. The trim removed 5 bases at V and 6 bases at J, leaving 8 bases unmatched.

This clonotype was recorded at least ten times. The chain is built from TRBV12-3 or TRBV12-4 and TRBJ2-3; 11 nucleotides line up with TRBD2. The CDR3 has 17 amino acids. Germline trimming cut 3 bases from V and 6 bases from J; bases unmatched to any gene: 11. CDR3 region: CASSLVLAGGFSDTQYF. The CDR3 bases are TGTGCCAGCAGTTTGGTTCTAGCGGGAGGTTTTTCGGATACGCAGTATTTT.